This is a list of T cell receptor beta chains from one sample in a study of Ad26.COV2.S vaccination and SARS-CoV-2 variants. Clones were read by immunoSEQ multiplex PCR, and TCRdb kept only the in-frame ones, dropping some. The table has 290,000 or so clones, about 90% seen once; the top ten hold under 4%. Source: peripheral blood, taken in a trial of Ad26.COV2.S vaccine versus placebo. These receptors came from a person aged 18-65 years who received the Ad26.COV2.S COVID-19 vaccine or a placebo. The conserved cysteine and the conserved F or W are not part of the CDR3 here. Fields, in order: D gene, J gene, V gene, CDR3 protein. The D gene is left open where the match is weak.

d_gene: .; j_gene: TRBJ2-7; v_gene: TRBV12-3/TRBV12-4; CDR3aa: ASSFWTDYEQY
d_gene: TRBD1; j_gene: TRBJ2-3; v_gene: TRBV9; CDR3aa: ASSPLGTGNTDTQY
d_gene: TRBD2; j_gene: TRBJ2-5; v_gene: TRBV3-1/TRBV3-2; CDR3aa: ASSARLAGWKAQY
d_gene: TRBD2; j_gene: TRBJ2-5; v_gene: TRBV9; CDR3aa: ASSGTSAETQY
d_gene: .; j_gene: TRBJ2-7; v_gene: TRBV19; CDR3aa: ASSIWGYEQY
d_gene: .; j_gene: TRBJ2-7; v_gene: TRBV10-1; CDR3aa: ASSDSFPYEQY
d_gene: .; j_gene: TRBJ1-1; v_gene: TRBV10-2; CDR3aa: ASSKRTSGAF
d_gene: TRBD1; j_gene: TRBJ1-2; v_gene: TRBV18; CDR3aa: ASSPSRGGQELWRYT
d_gene: TRBD2; j_gene: TRBJ2-4; v_gene: TRBV9; CDR3aa: ASSVGRGGNIQY
d_gene: TRBD2; j_gene: TRBJ2-1; v_gene: TRBV11-2; CDR3aa: ASSLAGGSSYNEQF
d_gene: .; j_gene: TRBJ1-5; v_gene: TRBV30; CDR3aa: AWSAGDQPQH
d_gene: TRBD1; j_gene: TRBJ1-1; v_gene: TRBV5-6; CDR3aa: ASSSLRQGMYTEAF
d_gene: TRBD1; j_gene: TRBJ1-2; v_gene: TRBV27; CDR3aa: ASSSGQGARNYGYT
d_gene: TRBD1; j_gene: TRBJ1-2; v_gene: TRBV18; CDR3aa: ASSPGQGRDYGYT
d_gene: .; j_gene: TRBJ1-6; v_gene: TRBV4-2; CDR3aa: ASSQEGRPNSPLH
d_gene: .; j_gene: TRBJ1-1; v_gene: TRBV19; CDR3aa: ASTFRGTEAF
d_gene: TRBD1; j_gene: TRBJ2-7; v_gene: TRBV7-2; CDR3aa: ASSGSGQGSPYEQY
d_gene: TRBD2; j_gene: TRBJ2-6; v_gene: TRBV30; CDR3aa: AWSGLAGVGGANVLT
d_gene: .; j_gene: TRBJ1-1; v_gene: TRBV6-5; CDR3aa: ASNERGEAF
d_gene: .; j_gene: TRBJ2-1; v_gene: TRBV6-6; CDR3aa: ASSYSMGRELNEQF
d_gene: .; j_gene: TRBJ2-2; v_gene: TRBV7-9; CDR3aa: ASSLGGTGTGELF
d_gene: .; j_gene: TRBJ2-5; v_gene: TRBV19; CDR3aa: ASNIDGETQY
d_gene: .; j_gene: TRBJ1-1; v_gene: TRBV6-5; CDR3aa: ASIMEKRGRGEAF